Each of the 32 T cell receptor beta chains below was sequenced from the same sample in a study of blood T cell repertoires in COVID-19. Measured with immunoSEQ multiplex PCR; TCRdb has only the in-frame clones, and not every one. The sample has roughly 100,000 clones, less than 90% seen once. The sample comprised peripheral blood. These receptors came from a man aged 50 to 59 with acute or convalescent COVID-19.

The rearrangement joins TRBV18 to TRBJ2-1, with TRBD2 matching 7 bases. CDR1 is KGHSH and CDR2 is LQKENI in the germline V gene. With V trimmed by 5 bases and J by 4 bases, 5 bases remained unmatched. The CDR3 is made up of 14 amino acids. This CDR3 is CASSREGQYNEQFF. The CDR3 DNA follows: TGTGCCAGCTCAAGGGAGGGCCAGTACAATGAGCAGTTCTTC.

The V call is TRBV12-5, the J call TRBJ1-3; 7 bases are a match to TRBD1. The germline V gene encodes CDR1 LGHNT and CDR2 FRNRAP. The ends lost 1 base at V and 3 bases at J; junction bases unmatched: 3. The CDR3 runs to 15 residues. CDR3: CASGLEGASGNTIYF. The CDR3 DNA sequence: TGTGCTAGTGGTTTGGAGGGGGCAAGTGGAAACACCATATATTTT.

The gene calls are TRBV28 and TRBJ2-4, with 8 bases identical to TRBD2. Losses at the gene ends were 3 bases for V and 1 base for J; bases not matched to a gene: 2. Germline CDR1 is MDHEN and CDR2 is SYDVKM. The CDR3 has 15 residues. The chain's CDR3 is CASSFGRGAKNIQYF. The CDR3 bases are TGTGCCAGCAGTTTCGGGAGGGGGGCCAAAAACATTCAGTACTTC.

J is TRBJ1-2 and V is TRBV6-5, with unresolved D. This CDR3 spans 13 amino acids. CDR1 and CDR2 (germline): MNHEY, SVGAGI. V dropped 6 bases and J dropped 2 bases, with 10 bases sitting between them. The CDR3 protein is CASSTTVNYGYTF. The CDR3, as DNA: TGTGCCAGCAGCACCACAGTGAACTATGGCTACACCTTC.

The V gene is TRBV6-5, the J gene TRBJ2-1; D might be TRBD2 (6 bases). CDR1 and CDR2 (germline): MNHEY, SVGAGI. The V end lost 2 bases, the J end lost 6 bases, and 17 bases lay between the germline ends. This CDR3 spans 16 amino acids. The CDR3 sequence: CASSYGWGEFGNEQFF. Written as DNA, the CDR3 is TGTGCCAGCAGTTACGGGTGGGGGGAGTTCGGCAATGAGCAGTTCTTC.

The chain uses TRBV19 and TRBJ2-2; 14 bases map to TRBD2. The CDR3 consists of 19 residues. Looked up from germline, CDR1 is LNHDA and CDR2 is SQIVND (reference sequence). V lost 3 bases and J lost 1; bases outside the gene matches: 7. The CDR3 coding sequence is TGTGCCAGTAGTATCCGGGGACTAGCGGGAGAATGGAACACCGGGGAGCTGTTTTTT. Its translation: CASSIRGLAGEWNTGELFF.

This chain joins TRBV5-5 and TRBJ2-7, with 12 bases lining up with TRBD2. The CDR3 runs to 16 residues. Germline CDR1 reads SGHKS; CDR2 reads YYEKEE (reference sequence). V gave up 2 bases and J gave up 2 bases; unmatched junction bases: 5. The CDR3 is CASSLTLAGGAYEQYF. CDR3 sequence (DNA): TGTGCCAGCAGCTTAACTCTAGCGGGAGGGGCCTACGAGCAGTACTTC.

This chain links TRBV3-1 (or the pseudogene TRBV3-2) with TRBJ1-3; tentative D call: TRBD1 (6 bases). Germline CDR1 LGHDT, CDR2 YNNKEL (reference sequence). This CDR3 has 14 residues. The ends were cut back, 3 bases at V and 1 base at J, with 7 bases in the middle. This CDR3 reads CASSHTGSGNTIYF. CDR3 bases: TGTGCCAGCAGCCATACAGGGTCTGGAAACACCATATATTTT.

The chain combines TRBV3-1 (or the pseudogene TRBV3-2) with TRBJ2-5; a weak D match, TRBD1 (6 bases). The CDR3 is made up of 15 amino acids. Trimming left V 3 bases short and J 5 bases short, with 16 bases between. Per germline, CDR1 LGHDT and CDR2 YNNKEL (reference sequence). CDR3 residues: CASSQGAGPRETQYF. In DNA, the CDR3 is TGTGCCAGCAGCCAGGGGGCCGGGCCCAGGGAGACCCAGTACTTC.

V gene TRBV25-1 combines with J gene TRBJ2-1; 11 bases line up with TRBD2. This CDR3 spans 16 amino acids. Germline CDR1 is MGHDK and CDR2 is SYGVNS. The trim removed 2 bases at V and 2 bases at J, leaving 2 bases unmatched. This chain's CDR3 is CASSEVAGGPYNEQFF. CDR3 DNA sequence: TGTGCCAGCAGTGAAGTAGCGGGAGGGCCCTACAATGAGCAGTTCTTC.

V gene TRBV6-6 combines with J gene TRBJ1-5; D not resolved. This CDR3 contains 16 residues. Deletions cut 5 bases from V and 4 bases from J, with 18 bases between. Germline CDR1 and CDR2: MNHNY and SVGAGI (reference sequence). CDR3 protein: CASSTEETNQNQPQHF. CDR3 DNA: TGTGCCAGCAGTACCGAGGAGACTAATCAAAATCAGCCCCAGCATTTT.

The rearrangement uses TRBV7-8 and TRBJ2-2; D may be TRBD1 (5 bases). V was cut by 4 bases and J by 6 bases, with 15 bases left in between. CDR1 and CDR2 from the germline V gene are SGHVS and FQNEAQ. The CDR3 is 15 residues long. The CDR3 coding sequence is TGTGCCAGCAGCTCACAGGATTTCTATGCCGGGGAGCTGTTTTTT. This gives the protein CASSSQDFYAGELFF.

This chain joins TRBV10-3 and TRBJ2-7; possible D gene TRBD1, 6 bases. The CDR3 sequence is 13 residues long. Trimming removed 8 bases at V and 3 bases at J, with 14 bases between. Germline CDR1 is ENHRY and CDR2 is SYGVKD. The CDR3 region is CAISRTVLYEQYF. The CDR3 DNA is TGTGCCATCTCCAGGACAGTCCTCTACGAGCAGTACTTC.

The table lists this clone with a count of one. The chain employs TRBV7-9 and TRBJ1-2; 7 bases are a match to TRBD1. CDR1 SEHNR and CDR2 FQNEAQ come from the germline V gene (reference sequence). This CDR3 contains 18 residues. Germline trimming cut 1 base from V and 2 bases from J; bases unmatched to any gene: 13. CDR3 coding DNA: TGTGCCAGCAGCTTAGGCCGAGGGACAGAACTCCGAAACTATGGCTACACCTTC. Amino acid sequence: CASSLGRGTELRNYGYTF. The full variable domain, its missing parts supplied by reference TRBV7-9 and TRBJ1-2, is DTGVSQNPRHKITKRGQNVTFRCDPISEHNRLYWYRQTLGQGPEFLTYFQNEAQLEKSRLLSDRFSAERPKGSFSTLEIQRTEQGDSAMYLCASSLGRGTELRNYGYTFGSGTRLTVV.

The chain has TRBV5-1 and TRBJ1-2; a possible D gene is TRBD1 (5 bases). Germline-derived CDR1 and CDR2 are SGHRS and YFSETQ. Between the trimmed V and J ends, which lost 2 bases and 5 bases, there was a span of 22 bases. The CDR3 extends over 17 amino acids. This CDR3 reads CASSLPNRQKTDYGYTF. The CDR3 DNA follows: TGCGCCAGCAGCTTACCCAACCGACAGAAGACAGATTATGGCTACACCTTC.

This clone has only a few counts. The chain couples TRBV27 to TRBJ1-5; no clear D gene. The ends were cut back, 4 bases at V and 4 bases at J, with 5 bases in the middle. The CDR3 runs to 12 residues. Germline-derived CDR1 and CDR2 are MNHEY and SMNVEV (reference sequence). The CDR3 sequence: CASSSFNQPQHF. CDR3 bases: TGTGCCAGCAGTTCATTTAATCAGCCCCAGCATTTT.

Written as DNA, the CDR3 is TGTGCCACTTTAATAGGCAGGGGGCTCGGTCAGCCCCAGCATTTT. This gives the protein CATLIGRGLGQPQHF. The genes are TRBV6-5 and TRBJ1-5; 8 bases agree with TRBD1. The CDR3 is 15 amino acids. CDR1 and CDR2 from the germline V gene are MNHEY and SVGAGI. V trimming: 10 bases; J trimming: 6 bases; junction bases outside the gene matches: 14.

The chain uses TRBV5-1 and TRBJ1-1; D remains ambiguous. The CDR3 length is 14 residues. V was clipped by 4 bases and J by 1 base, with 11 bases between them. Germline V gene data show CDR1 as SGHRS and CDR2 as YFSETQ. CDR3 residues: CASSQIGGNTEAFF. The CDR3 nucleotides read TGCGCCAGCAGCCAAATAGGCGGGAACACTGAAGCTTTCTTT.

The chain couples TRBV6-5 to TRBJ1-5, with D maybe TRBD1 (5 bases). With 8 bases removed from V and 0 bases from J, the gap between germline ends came to 8 bases. This CDR3 has 13 amino acids. Germline V gene lookup returns CDR1 MNHEY and CDR2 SVGAGI. Written as DNA, the CDR3 is TGTGCCAGCGGGGCAGATAGCAATCAGCCCCAGCATTTT. Protein product: CASGADSNQPQHF.

The chain joins TRBV27 to TRBJ2-1, with a weak D call TRBD2 (5 bases). The CDR3 spans 15 residues. Germline CDR1 and CDR2: MNHEY and SMNVEV (reference sequence). Trimming cost V 3 bases and J 4 bases, with 13 bases left between them. The CDR3 spells CASSLSRTGYNEQFF. The DNA of the CDR3 is TGTGCCAGCAGTTTGTCCCGGACTGGATACAATGAGCAGTTCTTC.

CDR3 in amino acids: CASSETGGRPQHF. In DNA, the CDR3 is TGTGCCAGCAGTGAGACAGGGGGGCGGCCCCAGCATTTT. The chain uses TRBV6-1 and TRBJ1-5, with TRBD1 matching over 9 bases. The CDR3 has 13 amino acids. Germline CDR1 reads MNHNS; CDR2 reads SASEGT. V was clipped by 3 bases and J by 9 bases; unmatched bases: 3.

The chain links TRBV7-3 to TRBJ1-1; D perhaps matches TRBD1 (6 bases). The V end was cut by 4 bases, the J end by 0 bases, with 9 bases between. Germline loops: CDR1 SGHTA, CDR2 FQGTGA. The CDR3 totals 14 residues. CDR3 in DNA: TGTGCCAGCAGCTCCGGACAGATGAACACTGAAGCTTTCTTT. Protein sequence: CASSSGQMNTEAFF.

The chain links TRBV30 to TRBJ2-5; D unresolved. Trimming pared 3 bases from V and 0 bases from J, leaving 14 bases between. Per germline, CDR1 GTSNPN and CDR2 SVGIG (reference sequence). This CDR3 region has 15 residues. CDR3 region: CAWRALGENQETQYF. The CDR3 bases are TGTGCCTGGAGAGCCTTGGGCGAAAACCAAGAGACCCAGTACTTC.

The gene calls are TRBV6-5 and TRBJ2-3; D uncertain. The CDR3 loop spans 16 amino acids. The ends were cut back, 0 bases at V and 5 bases at J, with 15 bases in the middle. The germline CDR1 and CDR2 sequences are MNHEY and SVGAGI. CDR3 loop: CASSYSNPPSGDTQYF. Here the CDR3 DNA reads TGTGCCAGCAGTTACTCGAATCCTCCCTCGGGAGATACGCAGTATTTT.

The rearrangement joins TRBV7-9 to TRBJ2-2; D remains ambiguous. This CDR3 spans 12 amino acids. CDR1 and CDR2 from the germline V gene are SEHNR and FQNEAQ (reference sequence). The germline V and J ends were trimmed by 3 bases and 7 bases, with 6 bases remaining between them. The CDR3 region has the DNA TGTGCCAGCAGCTTCTCGAGCGGGGAGCTGTTTTTT. Encoded protein: CASSFSSGELFF.

This chain joins TRBV11-3 and TRBJ2-3; 12 bases match TRBD2. Trimming removed 5 bases from V and 4 bases from J; junction bases left unmatched: 4. The CDR3 is 15 residues long. In germline, CDR1 is SGHNT, CDR2 YENEEA. For the CDR3, the DNA is TGTGCCAGCAGCGCCCTAGCGGGGGGGCCAGATACGCAGTATTTT. Its protein product is CASSALAGGPDTQYF.

The gene calls are TRBV20-1 and TRBJ2-1; 7 bases fit TRBD1. The CDR3 sequence is 14 residues long. After removal of 3 bases from V and 7 bases from J, the junction contained 9 bases not matched to a gene. Looked up from germline, CDR1 is DFQATT and CDR2 is SNEGSKA (reference sequence). CDR3 amino acids: CSASGYRGGNEQFF. For the CDR3, the DNA is TGCAGTGCTAGTGGGTACAGGGGCGGGAATGAGCAGTTCTTC.

The rearrangement joins TRBV11-2 to TRBJ1-5; TRBD1 might be the D (6 bases). This CDR3 has 14 amino acids. V was cut by 4 bases and J by 6 bases, with 13 bases left in between. The germline CDR1 and CDR2 sequences are SGHAT and FQNNGV. CDR3 nucleotides: TGTGCCAGCAGCTCAGGGGTCGGGGTTCAGCCCCAGCATTTT. This codes for CASSSGVGVQPQHF.

The chain recombines TRBV28 with TRBJ2-7; TRBD2 aligns across 8 bases. The V and J ends lost 2 bases and 5 bases, in that order; junction bases with no gene match: 8. From germline, CDR1 is MDHEN and CDR2 SYDVKM. The CDR3 runs 15 residues. DNA of the CDR3: TGTGCCAGCAGTTTAGCGGCGGGAGGAGGTAACGAGCAGTACTTC. Protein: CASSLAAGGGNEQYF.

The rearrangement joins TRBV19 to TRBJ1-3; D uncertain. This CDR3 comprises 15 residues. V lost 3 bases to trimming and J lost 4 bases, with 13 bases between them. In germline, CDR1 is LNHDA, CDR2 SQIVND (reference sequence). The CDR3, as DNA: TGTGCCAGTAGTATTGGACTGCCTCCCGGAAACACCATATATTTT. It specifies CASSIGLPPGNTIYF.

This sequence joins TRBV14 and TRBJ2-2; D remains unclear. Germline V lookup: CDR1 SGHDN, CDR2 FVKESK. CDR3 length: 13 amino acids. V dropped 1 base and J dropped 12 bases, with 12 bases sitting between them. CDR3 amino acids: CASSQAVNLKLFF. DNA for the CDR3: TGTGCCAGCAGCCAAGCAGTCAATTTAAAGCTGTTTTTT.

This chain links TRBV5-1 with TRBJ2-1; D is possibly TRBD2 (7 bases). The germline CDR1 and CDR2 sequences are SGHRS and YFSETQ. The CDR3 is 14 amino acids. V was pared by 5 bases and J by 6 bases, with 15 bases between. Here the CDR3 DNA reads TGCGCCAGCAGTCTCTGGGGGGGCTCCAATGAGCAGTTCTTC. Its translation is CASSLWGGSNEQFF.